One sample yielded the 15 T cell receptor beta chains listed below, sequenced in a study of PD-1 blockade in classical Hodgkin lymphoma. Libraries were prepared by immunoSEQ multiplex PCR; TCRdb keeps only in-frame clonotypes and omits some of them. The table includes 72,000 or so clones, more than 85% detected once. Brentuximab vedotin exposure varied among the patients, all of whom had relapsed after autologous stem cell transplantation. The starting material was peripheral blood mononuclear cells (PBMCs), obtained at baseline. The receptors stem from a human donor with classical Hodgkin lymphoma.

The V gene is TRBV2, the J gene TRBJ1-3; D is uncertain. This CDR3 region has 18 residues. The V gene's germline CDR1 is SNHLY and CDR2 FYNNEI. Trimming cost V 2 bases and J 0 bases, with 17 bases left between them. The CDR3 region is CASSELPRGRSSGNTIYF. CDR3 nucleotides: TGTGCCAGCAGTGAACTCCCTAGAGGCAGGAGCTCTGGAAACACCATATATTTT.

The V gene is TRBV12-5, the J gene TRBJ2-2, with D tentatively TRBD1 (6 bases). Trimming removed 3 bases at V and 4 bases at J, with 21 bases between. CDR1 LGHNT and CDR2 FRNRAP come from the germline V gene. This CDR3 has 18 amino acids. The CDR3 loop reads CASGLGLGWQGITGELFF. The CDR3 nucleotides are TGTGCTAGTGGTTTAGGGTTAGGTTGGCAGGGGATCACCGGGGAGCTGTTTTTT.

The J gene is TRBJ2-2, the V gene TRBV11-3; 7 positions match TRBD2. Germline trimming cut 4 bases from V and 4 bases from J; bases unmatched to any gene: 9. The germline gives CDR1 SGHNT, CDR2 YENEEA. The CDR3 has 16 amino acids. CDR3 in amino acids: CASSSRWGGSTGELFF. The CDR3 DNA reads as TGTGCCAGCAGCTCACGCTGGGGGGGGTCCACCGGGGAGCTGTTTTTT.

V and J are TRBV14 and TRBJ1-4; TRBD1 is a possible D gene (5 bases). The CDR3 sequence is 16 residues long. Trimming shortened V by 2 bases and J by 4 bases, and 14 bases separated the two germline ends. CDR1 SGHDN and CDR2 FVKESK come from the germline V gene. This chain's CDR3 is CASSQRGGTDNEKLFF. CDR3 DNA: TGTGCCAGCAGCCAAAGGGGAGGGACTGATAATGAAAAACTGTTTTTT. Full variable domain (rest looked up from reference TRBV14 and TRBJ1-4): EAGVTQFPSHSVIEKGQTVTLRCDPISGHDNLYWYRRVMGKEIKFLLHFVKESKQDESGMPNNRFLAERTGGTYSTLKVQPAELEDSGVYFCASSQRGGTDNEKLFFGSGTQLSVL.

The CDR3 DNA reads as TGTGCCAGCAGCCAAGTAACTAGCGGAGGCACAGATACGCAGTATTTT. Translated, it gives CASSQVTSGGTDTQYF. This chain uses TRBV4-2 with TRBJ2-3; TRBD2 agrees at 8 bases. The CDR3 runs to 16 residues. Trimming took 1 base from V and 1 from J; bases not matched to a gene: 4. Germline CDR1 reads LGHNA; CDR2 reads YNFKEQ.

The CDR3 spells CASSDINWDPSGANVLTF. CDR3 DNA: TGTGCCAGCAGTGATATTAATTGGGACCCATCTGGGGCCAACGTCCTGACTTTC. The V gene is TRBV6-1, the J gene TRBJ2-6, with D perhaps being TRBD1 or TRBD2 (5 bases each). V was clipped by 3 bases and J by 1 base, with 16 bases between them. From germline, CDR1 is MNHNS and CDR2 SASEGT. CDR3 size: 18 residues.

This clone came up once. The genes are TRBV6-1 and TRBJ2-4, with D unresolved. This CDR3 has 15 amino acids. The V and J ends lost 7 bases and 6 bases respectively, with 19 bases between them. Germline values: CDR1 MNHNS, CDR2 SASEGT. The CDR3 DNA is TGTGCCAGCAAATTGGATCCGGGCGTCGGAAACATTCAGTACTTC. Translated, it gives CASKLDPGVGNIQYF.

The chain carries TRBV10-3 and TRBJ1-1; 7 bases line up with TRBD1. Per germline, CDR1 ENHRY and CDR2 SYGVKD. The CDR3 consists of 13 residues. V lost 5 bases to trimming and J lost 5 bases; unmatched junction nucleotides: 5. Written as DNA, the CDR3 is TGTGCCATCAGTCCAGACAGGGCTACTGAAGCTTTCTTT. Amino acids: CAISPDRATEAFF.

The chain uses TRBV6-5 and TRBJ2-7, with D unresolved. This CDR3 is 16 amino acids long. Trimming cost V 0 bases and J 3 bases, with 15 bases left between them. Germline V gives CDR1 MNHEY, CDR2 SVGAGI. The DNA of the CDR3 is TGTGCCAGCAGTTACTCCAACGGTCCGGTTGGCTACGAGCAGTACTTC. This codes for CASSYSNGPVGYEQYF.

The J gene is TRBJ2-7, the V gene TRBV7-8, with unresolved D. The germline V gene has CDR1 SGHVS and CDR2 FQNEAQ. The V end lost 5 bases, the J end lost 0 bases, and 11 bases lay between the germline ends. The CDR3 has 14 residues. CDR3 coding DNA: TGTGCCAGCAGCCCCGGTTCAAGCTCCTACGAGCAGTACTTC. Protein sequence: CASSPGSSSYEQYF.

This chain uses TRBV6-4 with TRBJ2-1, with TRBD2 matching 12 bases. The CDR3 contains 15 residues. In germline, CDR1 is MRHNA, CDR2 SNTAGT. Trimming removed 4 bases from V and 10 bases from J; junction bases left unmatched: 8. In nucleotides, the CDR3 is TGTGCCAGCAGTGCTAGCGGGGGGGCCTATTCCGAGCAGTTCTTC. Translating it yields CASSASGGAYSEQFF.

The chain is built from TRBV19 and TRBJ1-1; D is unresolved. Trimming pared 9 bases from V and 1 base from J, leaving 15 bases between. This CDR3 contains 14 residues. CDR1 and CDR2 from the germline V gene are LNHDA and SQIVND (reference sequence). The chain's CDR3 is CASHPRHSNTEAFF. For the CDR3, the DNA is TGTGCCAGCCATCCCCGACACTCGAACACTGAAGCTTTCTTT.

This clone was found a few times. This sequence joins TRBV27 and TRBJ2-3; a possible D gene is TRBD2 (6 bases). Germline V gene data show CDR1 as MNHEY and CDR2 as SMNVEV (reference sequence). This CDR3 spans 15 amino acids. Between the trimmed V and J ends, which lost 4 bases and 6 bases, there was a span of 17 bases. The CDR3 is CASSYLRPGGDTQYF. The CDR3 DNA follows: TGTGCCAGCAGTTACCTGAGACCTGGGGGGGATACGCAGTATTTT.

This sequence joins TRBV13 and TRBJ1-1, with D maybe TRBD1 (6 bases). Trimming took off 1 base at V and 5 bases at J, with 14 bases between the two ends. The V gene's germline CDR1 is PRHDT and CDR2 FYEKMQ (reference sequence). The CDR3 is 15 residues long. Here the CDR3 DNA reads TGTGCCAGCAGCTTAGCGGCGGGGGCGCGGACTGAAGCTTTCTTT. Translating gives CASSLAAGARTEAFF.

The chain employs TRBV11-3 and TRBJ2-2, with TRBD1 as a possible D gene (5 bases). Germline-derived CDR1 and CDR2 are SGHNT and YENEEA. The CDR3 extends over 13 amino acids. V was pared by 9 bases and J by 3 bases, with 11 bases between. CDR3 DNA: TGTGCCAGTGGGTCCAGGGACACCGGGGAGCTGTTTTTT. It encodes CASGSRDTGELFF.